The clone carrying this TCR beta chain has more than one count but fewer than ten. Antigen: not known. Germline V CDR1 and CDR2: MNHEY, SVGAGI. Germline trimming cut 5 bases from V and 8 bases from J; bases unmatched to any gene: 8. The CDR3 has 14 amino acids. The data derive from a study of T cells in Graves' hyperthyroidism and ophthalmopathy. Study details: Peripheral blood was acquired at first diagnosis, ahead of any therapy whatsoever. Notes on the study in general: Most thyroid clonotypes that were expanded above 0.001 also turned up in blood.

Patients counted as stable if ophthalmopathy did not develop within 18 months. Newly diagnosed hyperthyroidism, duration under 2 months, in patients aged 18 to 65. RNA transcripts provided the source from which TCR beta CDR3 regions were amplified. TCR CDR3 underwent first-round RT-PCR with the HTBI primer set. Via MiXCR, TCRdb re-called the multiplex PCR reads, giving one row per CDR3 protein. The sample has roughly 840,000 distinct CDR3 sequences, more than 30% seen once. This chain joins TRBV6-5 and TRBJ2-2; TRBD1 matches at 7 bases. The sample comprised blood. This clonotype was obtained from a man between 18 and 35 years old with Graves' hyperthyroidism. CDR3 protein: CASSPRQGIGELFF. CDR3 nucleotides: TGTGCCAGCAGTCCTCGACAGGGAATAGGGGAGCTGTTTTTT.